This paragraph reports one TCR beta chain. Its cognate antigen is unknown. Other nucleotide sequences from this sample produce the same CDR3. Germline V gene lookup returns CDR1 SGHDN and CDR2 FVKESK. The V and J ends lost 4 bases and 1 base respectively, with 8 bases between them. The length of the CDR3 is 13 residues. This entry belongs to a study of beta chain features in type 1 diabetes. Study results and limitations: Compared with healthy donors, patients appeared to share more similar naive, central memory and regulatory TCRB repertoires.

TCRB transcripts that were expressed got sequenced, as all of the isolated RNA had been reverse transcribed. Profiling relied on immunoSEQ multiplex PCR, and the TCRdb table lists in-frame clones only, not all of them. The sample records about 200,000 clones, approximately 11% being singletons. This clonotype was sampled from a man between 18 and 29 years old in good health. The rearrangement uses TRBV14 and TRBJ2-7; D is unresolved. The sequenced sample consisted of central memory CD4+ T cells from blood. The CDR3: CASSPGPSYEQYF. The DNA of the CDR3 is TGTGCCAGCAGCCCCGGGCCTTCCTACGAGCAGTACTTC.